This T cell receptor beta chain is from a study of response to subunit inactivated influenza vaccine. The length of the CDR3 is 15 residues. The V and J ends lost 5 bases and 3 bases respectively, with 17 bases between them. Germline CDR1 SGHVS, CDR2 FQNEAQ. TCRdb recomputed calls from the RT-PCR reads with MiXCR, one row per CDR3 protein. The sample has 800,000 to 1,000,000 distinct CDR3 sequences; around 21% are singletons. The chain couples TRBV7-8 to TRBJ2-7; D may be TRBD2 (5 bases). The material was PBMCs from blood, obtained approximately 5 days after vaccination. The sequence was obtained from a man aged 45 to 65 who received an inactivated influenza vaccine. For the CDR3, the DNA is TGTGCCAGCAGCAAAGAGGAGGCTAGTGTCTACGAGCAGTACTTC. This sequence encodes CASSKEEASVYEQYF.